This section outlines one T cell receptor (beta chain) sequence together with its context. Antigen: not known. This entry comes from a study of T cell responses to AZD1222 COVID-19 vaccine. J was trimmed by 2 bases and V by 4 bases; bases with no gene match: 8. Per the germline V gene, CDR1 is LGHNA and CDR2 is YNFKEQ. This CDR3 has 20 amino acids. Overall study results and limits: Spike-specific TCR breadth and depth grew following two AZD1222 doses. Repertoire samples came only from after the peak T cell response. Close to half of all spike-specific TCRs reportedly target regions of the variants that are unmutated.

Sequencing was performed with immunoSEQ multiplex PCR; in TCRdb, only in-frame clones are kept and a portion is missing. The data hold about 180,000 clones, with about 90% observed a single time. The chain couples TRBV4-2 to TRBJ2-6; 16 positions match TRBD2. The sample was peripheral blood, taken 28 days after the second AZD1222 dose. The TCR comes from an adult who received the AZD1222 COVID-19 vaccine. The CDR3 sequence: CASSREKGLAGGPGANVLTF. The CDR3 DNA reads as TGTGCCAGCAGCCGAGAAAAGGGACTAGCGGGGGGGCCTGGGGCCAACGTCCTGACTTTC.